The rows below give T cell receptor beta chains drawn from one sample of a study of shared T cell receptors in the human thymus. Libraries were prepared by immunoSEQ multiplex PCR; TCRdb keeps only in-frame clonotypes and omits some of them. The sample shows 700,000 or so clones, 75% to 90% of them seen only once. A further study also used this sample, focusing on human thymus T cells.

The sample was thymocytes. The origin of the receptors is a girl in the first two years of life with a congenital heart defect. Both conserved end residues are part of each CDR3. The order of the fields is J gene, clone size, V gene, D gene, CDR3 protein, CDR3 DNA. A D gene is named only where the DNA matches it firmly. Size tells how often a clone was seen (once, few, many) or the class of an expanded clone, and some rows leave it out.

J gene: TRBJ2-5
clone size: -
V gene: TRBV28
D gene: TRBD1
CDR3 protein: CASSPGDRTQETQYF
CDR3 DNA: TGTGCCAGCAGCCCGGGGGACAGGACACAAGAGACCCAGTACTTC

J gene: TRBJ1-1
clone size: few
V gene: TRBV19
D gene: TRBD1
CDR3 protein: CASGDRGNTEAFF
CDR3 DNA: TGTGCCAGCGGCGACAGGGGGAACACTGAAGCTTTCTTT

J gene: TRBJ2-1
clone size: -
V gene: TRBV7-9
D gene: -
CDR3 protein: CASSLRGGVYYNEQFF
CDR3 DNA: TGTGCCAGCAGCTTACGCGGCGGGGTTTACTACAATGAGCAGTTCTTC

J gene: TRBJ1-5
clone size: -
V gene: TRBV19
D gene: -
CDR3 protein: CASSIRIRAGLVQPQHF
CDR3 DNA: TGTGCCAGTAGTATACGGATAAGGGCAGGGCTCGTTCAGCCCCAGCATTTT

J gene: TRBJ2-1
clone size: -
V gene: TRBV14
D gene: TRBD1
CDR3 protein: CASSRRTGGSESYNEQFF
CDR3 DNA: TGTGCCAGCAGCCGCCGGACAGGGGGCTCCGAATCATACAATGAGCAGTTCTTC

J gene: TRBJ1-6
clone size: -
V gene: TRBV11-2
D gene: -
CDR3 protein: CASSTIQFSPLHF
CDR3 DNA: TGTGCCAGCAGCACCATTCAGTTCTCACCCCTCCACTTT

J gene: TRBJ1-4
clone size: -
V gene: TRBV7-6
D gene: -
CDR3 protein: CASSRDEKLFF
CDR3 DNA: TGTGCCAGCAGCCGTGATGAAAAACTGTTTTTT

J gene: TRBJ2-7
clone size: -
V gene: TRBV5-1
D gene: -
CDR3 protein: CASSLASLTTYEQYF
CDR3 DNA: TGCGCCAGCAGCTTGGCCAGTCTGACTACCTACGAGCAGTACTTC

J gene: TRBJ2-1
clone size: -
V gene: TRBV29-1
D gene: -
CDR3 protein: CSVEDSRSSYNEQFF
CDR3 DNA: TGCAGCGTTGAAGATTCCCGGTCCTCCTACAATGAGCAGTTCTTC

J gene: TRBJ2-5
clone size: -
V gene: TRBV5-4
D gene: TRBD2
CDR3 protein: CASSFSPLAAQETQYF
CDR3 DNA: TGTGCCAGCAGCTTTAGCCCCCTAGCGGCACAAGAGACCCAGTACTTC

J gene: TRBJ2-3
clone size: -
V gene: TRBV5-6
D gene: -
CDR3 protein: CASSLCEEADTQYF
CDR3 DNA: TGTGCCAGCAGCTTGTGTGAGGAAGCGGATACGCAGTATTTT

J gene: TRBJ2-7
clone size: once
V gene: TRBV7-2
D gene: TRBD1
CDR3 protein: CASFPLGGANEQYF
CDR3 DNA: TGTGCCAGCTTTCCCTTAGGGGGCGCGAACGAGCAGTACTTC

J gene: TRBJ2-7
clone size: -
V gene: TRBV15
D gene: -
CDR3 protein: CATSRDSSGMNYEQYF
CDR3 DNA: TGTGCCACCAGCAGAGATTCGTCAGGGATGAACTACGAGCAGTACTTC

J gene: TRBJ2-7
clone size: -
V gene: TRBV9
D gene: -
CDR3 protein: CASSAQPGEGYEQYF
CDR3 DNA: TGTGCCAGCAGCGCTCAACCGGGGGAAGGATACGAGCAGTACTTC

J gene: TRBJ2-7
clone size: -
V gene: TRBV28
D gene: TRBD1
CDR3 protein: CASSLCRQGCEQYF
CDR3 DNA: TGTGCCAGCAGTTTATGTAGACAGGGATGCGAGCAGTACTTC

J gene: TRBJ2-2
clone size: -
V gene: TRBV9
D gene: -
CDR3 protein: CASSPEGGGGPQTNTGELFF
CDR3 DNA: TGTGCCAGCAGCCCCGAGGGAGGAGGTGGCCCTCAAACGAACACCGGGGAGCTGTTTTTT

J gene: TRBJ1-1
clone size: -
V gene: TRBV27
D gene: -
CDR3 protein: CASRGGMNTEAFF
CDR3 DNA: TGTGCCAGCAGAGGGGGTATGAACACTGAAGCTTTCTTT

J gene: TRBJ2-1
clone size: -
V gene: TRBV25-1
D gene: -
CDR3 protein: CASRQGNEQFF
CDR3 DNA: TGTGCCAGCAGGCAGGGAAATGAGCAGTTCTTC

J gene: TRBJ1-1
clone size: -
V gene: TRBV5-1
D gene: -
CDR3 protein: CASSSSDSRNTEAFF
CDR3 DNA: TGCGCCAGCAGCTCCTCGGACAGTCGGAACACTGAAGCTTTCTTT

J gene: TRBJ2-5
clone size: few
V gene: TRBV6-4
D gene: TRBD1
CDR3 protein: CASSDRTGTERYQETQYF
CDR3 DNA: TGTGCCAGCAGTGACCGTACTGGGACAGAACGGTACCAAGAGACCCAGTACTTC

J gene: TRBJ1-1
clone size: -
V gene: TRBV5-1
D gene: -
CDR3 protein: CASSLGPRGRNTEAFF
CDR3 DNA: TGCGCCAGCAGCTTGGGGCCCAGGGGACGGAACACTGAAGCTTTCTTT

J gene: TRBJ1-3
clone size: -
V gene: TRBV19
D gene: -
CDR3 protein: CASSIDVREVSGNTIYF
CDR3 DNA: TGTGCCAGTAGTATAGATGTGAGGGAAGTATCTGGAAACACCATATATTTT

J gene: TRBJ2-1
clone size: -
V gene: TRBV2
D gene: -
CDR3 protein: CASSPDPTGYNEQFF
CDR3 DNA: TGTGCCAGCAGTCCAGACCCGACAGGTTACAATGAGCAGTTCTTC

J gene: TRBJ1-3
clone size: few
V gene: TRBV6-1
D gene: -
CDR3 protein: CASKGFSGNTIYF
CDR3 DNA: TGTGCCAGCAAGGGGTTCTCTGGAAACACCATATATTTT

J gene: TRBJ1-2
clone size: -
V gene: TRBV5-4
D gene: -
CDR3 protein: CASSFTPLEGGYTF
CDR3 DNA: TGTGCCAGCAGCTTTACACCTCTGGAGGGTGGCTACACCTTC

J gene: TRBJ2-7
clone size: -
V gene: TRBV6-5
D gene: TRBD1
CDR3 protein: CASSYFHGTGEDEQYF
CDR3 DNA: TGTGCCAGCAGTTACTTTCACGGGACAGGGGAGGACGAGCAGTACTTC

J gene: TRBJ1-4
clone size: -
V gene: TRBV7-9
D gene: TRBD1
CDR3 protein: CASSFRSDRDFEKLFF
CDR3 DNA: TGTGCCAGCAGCTTTAGGTCTGACAGGGACTTCGAAAAACTGTTTTTT

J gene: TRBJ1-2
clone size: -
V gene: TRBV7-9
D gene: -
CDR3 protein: CASSLRDFYGYTF
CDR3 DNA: TGTGCCAGCAGCTTGAGAGACTTCTATGGCTACACCTTC

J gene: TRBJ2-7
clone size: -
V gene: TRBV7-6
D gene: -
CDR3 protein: CAGSLWHMNPYEQYF
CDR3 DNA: TGTGCCGGCAGCTTATGGCACATGAACCCCTACGAGCAGTACTTC

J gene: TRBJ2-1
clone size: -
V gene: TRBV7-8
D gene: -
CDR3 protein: CASSLNSDSYNEQFF
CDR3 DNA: TGTGCCAGCAGCCTGAACAGTGATTCCTACAATGAGCAGTTCTTC

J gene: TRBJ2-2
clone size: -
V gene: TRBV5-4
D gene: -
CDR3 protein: CASSLDITGELFF
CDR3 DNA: TGTGCCAGCAGCTTGGACATCACCGGGGAGCTGTTTTTT

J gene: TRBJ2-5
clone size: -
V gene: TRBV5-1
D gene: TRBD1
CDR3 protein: CASSFGTGAMETQYF
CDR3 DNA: TGCGCCAGCAGTTTCGGGACAGGGGCTATGGAGACCCAGTACTTC

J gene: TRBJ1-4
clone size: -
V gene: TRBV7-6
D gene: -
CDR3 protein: CASSLASPPSSEKLFF
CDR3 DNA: TGTGCCAGCAGCTTAGCGAGTCCCCCCTCTAGTGAAAAACTGTTTTTT

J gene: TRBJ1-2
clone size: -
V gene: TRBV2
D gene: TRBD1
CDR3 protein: CASLTGTDQNYGYTF
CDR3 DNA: TGTGCCAGCCTCACAGGGACAGACCAAAACTATGGCTACACCTTC

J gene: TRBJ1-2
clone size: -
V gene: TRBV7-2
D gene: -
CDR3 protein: CASSIGQKYGYTF
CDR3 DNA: TGTGCCAGCAGCATTGGACAGAAATATGGCTACACCTTC

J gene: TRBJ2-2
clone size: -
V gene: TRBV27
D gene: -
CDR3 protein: CASSSGEGELFF
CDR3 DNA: TGTGCCAGCAGTTCGGGGGAGGGGGAGCTGTTTTTT

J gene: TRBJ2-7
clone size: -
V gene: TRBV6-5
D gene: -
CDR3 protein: CASSYSRRGGLYEQYF
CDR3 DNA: TGTGCCAGCAGTTACTCCCGACGCGGGGGCCTCTACGAGCAGTACTTC

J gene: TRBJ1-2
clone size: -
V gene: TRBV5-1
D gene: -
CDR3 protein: CASSLILPGGYTF
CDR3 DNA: TGCGCCAGCAGCTTGATCCTCCCGGGGGGCTACACCTTC

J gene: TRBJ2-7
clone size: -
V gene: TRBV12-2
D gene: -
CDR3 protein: CASRLGWARDRLPSYEQYF
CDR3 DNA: TGTGCAAGTCGCTTAGGGTGGGCGAGGGACAGGCTCCCCTCCTACGAGCAGTACTTC

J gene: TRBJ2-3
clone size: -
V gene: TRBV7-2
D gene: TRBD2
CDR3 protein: CASSPNGLAGGPPDTQYF
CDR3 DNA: TGTGCCAGCAGCCCCAATGGACTAGCGGGGGGGCCTCCAGATACGCAGTATTTT

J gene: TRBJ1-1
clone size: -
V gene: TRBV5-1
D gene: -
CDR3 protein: CASSSQWTANTEAFF
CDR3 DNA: TGCGCCAGCAGCTCCCAATGGACAGCCAACACTGAAGCTTTCTTT

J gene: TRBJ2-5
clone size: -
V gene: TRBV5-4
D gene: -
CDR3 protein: CASSLETTRQETQYF
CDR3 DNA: TGTGCCAGCAGCTTGGAGACTACACGTCAAGAGACCCAGTACTTC

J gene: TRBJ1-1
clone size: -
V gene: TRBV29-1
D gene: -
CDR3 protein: CSVEVGGRTEAFF
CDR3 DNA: TGCAGCGTTGAAGTCGGAGGGAGAACTGAAGCTTTCTTT

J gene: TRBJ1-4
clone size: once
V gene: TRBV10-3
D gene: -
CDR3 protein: CAISLRGPPYATNEKLFF
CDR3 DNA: TGTGCCATCAGTTTGCGGGGACCGCCCTATGCAACTAATGAAAAACTGTTTTTT

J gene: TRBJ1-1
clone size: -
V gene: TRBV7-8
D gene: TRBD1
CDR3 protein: CASSVGGQTEAFF
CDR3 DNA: TGTGCCAGCAGCGTAGGGGGACAGACTGAAGCTTTCTTT

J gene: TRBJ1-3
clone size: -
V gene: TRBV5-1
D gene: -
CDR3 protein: CASSPDGTGGNTIYF
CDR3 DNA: TGCGCCAGCAGCCCCGACGGTACAGGAGGAAACACCATATATTTT

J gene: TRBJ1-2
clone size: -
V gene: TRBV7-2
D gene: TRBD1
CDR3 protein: CASSLPGTGNAYYGYTF
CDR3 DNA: TGTGCCAGCAGCTTACCCGGGACAGGGAACGCATACTATGGCTACACCTTC

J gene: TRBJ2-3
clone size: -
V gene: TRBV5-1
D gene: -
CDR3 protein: CASSLKSRGATDTQYF
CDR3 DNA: TGCGCCAGCAGCTTGAAATCCAGGGGGGCTACAGATACGCAGTATTTT

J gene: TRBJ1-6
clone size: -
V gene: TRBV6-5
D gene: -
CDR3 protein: CASSYSRFWNSPLHF
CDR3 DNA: TGTGCCAGCAGTTACTCGAGGTTCTGGAATTCACCCCTCCACTTT

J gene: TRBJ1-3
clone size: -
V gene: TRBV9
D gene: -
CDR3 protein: CASSDNTGSGSGNTIYF
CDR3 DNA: TGTGCCAGCAGCGACAACACAGGGTCGGGCTCTGGAAACACCATATATTTT

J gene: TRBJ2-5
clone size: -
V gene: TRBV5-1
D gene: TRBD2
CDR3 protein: CASSDRTSGGESETQYF
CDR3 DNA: TGCGCCAGCAGCGACCGGACTAGCGGGGGAGAGAGCGAGACCCAGTACTTC

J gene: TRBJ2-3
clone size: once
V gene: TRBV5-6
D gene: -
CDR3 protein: CASSPFLVGDTQYF
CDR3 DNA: TGTGCCAGCAGCCCTTTCTTAGTCGGAGATACGCAGTATTTT

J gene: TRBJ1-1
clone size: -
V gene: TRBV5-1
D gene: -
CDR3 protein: CASSWGDGNTEAFF
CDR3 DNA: TGCGCCAGCAGCTGGGGGGACGGGAACACTGAAGCTTTCTTT

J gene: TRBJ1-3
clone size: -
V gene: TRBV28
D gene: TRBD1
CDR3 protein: CASSTPGGAKGNTIYF
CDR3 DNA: TGTGCCAGCAGTACCCCAGGGGGCGCAAAAGGAAACACCATATATTTT

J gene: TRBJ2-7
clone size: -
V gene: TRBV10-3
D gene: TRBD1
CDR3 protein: CAIQGGTGLVYEQYF
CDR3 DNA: TGTGCCATCCAGGGTGGGACAGGGCTCGTGTACGAGCAGTACTTC

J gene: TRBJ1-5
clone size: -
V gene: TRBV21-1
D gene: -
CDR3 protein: CASSNGAFGGRRNQPQHF
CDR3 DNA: TGTGCCAGCAGCAATGGAGCCTTCGGAGGGAGGCGCAATCAGCCCCAGCATTTT

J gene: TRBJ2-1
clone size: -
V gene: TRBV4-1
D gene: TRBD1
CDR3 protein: CASSRGQANDEQFF
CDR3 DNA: TGCGCCAGCAGCCGGGGACAGGCCAATGATGAGCAGTTCTTC

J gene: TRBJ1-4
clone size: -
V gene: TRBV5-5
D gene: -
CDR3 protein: CASSLAPGGEEKLFF
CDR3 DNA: TGTGCCAGCAGCTTGGCCCCGGGAGGGGAAGAAAAACTGTTTTTT

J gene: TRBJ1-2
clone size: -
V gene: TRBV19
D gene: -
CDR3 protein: CASSIAHRAFYGYTF
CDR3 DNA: TGTGCCAGTAGTATTGCCCACAGGGCCTTCTATGGCTACACCTTC

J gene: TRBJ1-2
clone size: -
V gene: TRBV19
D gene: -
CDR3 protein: CASSVKAGSPSTMDGYTF
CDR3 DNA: TGTGCCAGTAGTGTAAAGGCAGGGTCCCCCTCTACTATGGATGGCTACACCTTC